This T cell receptor beta chain emerged from a study of blood T cell repertoires in COVID-19. Study background: Specimens from acute and convalescent COVID-19 originated in the United States, Italy and Spain.

Assay: immunoSEQ multiplex PCR; the TCRdb copy retains only in-frame clones and omits some. The sample includes around 200,000 clones, around 87% of them seen just once. Germline CDR1 reads SGHTA; CDR2 reads FQGTGA. V trimming: 5 bases; J trimming: 6 bases; junction bases outside the gene matches: 11. This CDR3 region has 15 residues. This receptor was identified in a man in his forties with active or convalescent COVID-19. Sequencing was performed on peripheral blood. The rearrangement links TRBV7-3 to TRBJ1-2; TRBD1 matches 8 bases. DNA of the CDR3: TGTGCCAGCAGCCGTCAGGGGGCGGGGGTTGATGGCTACACCTTC. Its protein is CASSRQGAGVDGYTF.